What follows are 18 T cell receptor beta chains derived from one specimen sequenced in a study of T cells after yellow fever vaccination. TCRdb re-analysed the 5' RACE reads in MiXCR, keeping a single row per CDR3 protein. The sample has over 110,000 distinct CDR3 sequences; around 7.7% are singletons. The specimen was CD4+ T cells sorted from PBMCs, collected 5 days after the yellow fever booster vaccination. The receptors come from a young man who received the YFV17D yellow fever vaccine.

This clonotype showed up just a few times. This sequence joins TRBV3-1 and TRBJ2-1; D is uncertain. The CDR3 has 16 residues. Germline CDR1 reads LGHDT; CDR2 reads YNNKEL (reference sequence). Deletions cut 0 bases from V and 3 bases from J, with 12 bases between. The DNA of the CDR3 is TGTGCCAGCAGCCAAGAGGGCGGACGTTTCTACAATGAGCAGTTCTTC. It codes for CASSQEGGRFYNEQFF.

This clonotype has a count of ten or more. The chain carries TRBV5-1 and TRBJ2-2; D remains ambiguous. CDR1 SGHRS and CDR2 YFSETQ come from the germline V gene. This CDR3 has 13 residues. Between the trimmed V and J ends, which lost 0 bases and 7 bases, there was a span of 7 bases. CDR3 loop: CASSLAGDGELFF. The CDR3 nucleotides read TGCGCCAGCAGCTTGGCGGGTGACGGGGAGCTGTTTTTT.

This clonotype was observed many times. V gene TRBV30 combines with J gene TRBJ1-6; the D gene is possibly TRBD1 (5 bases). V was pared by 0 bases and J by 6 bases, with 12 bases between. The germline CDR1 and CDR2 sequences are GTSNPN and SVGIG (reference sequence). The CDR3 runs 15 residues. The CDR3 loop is CAWSVMGDGNSPLHF. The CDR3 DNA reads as TGTGCCTGGAGTGTCATGGGGGATGGTAATTCACCCCTCCACTTT.

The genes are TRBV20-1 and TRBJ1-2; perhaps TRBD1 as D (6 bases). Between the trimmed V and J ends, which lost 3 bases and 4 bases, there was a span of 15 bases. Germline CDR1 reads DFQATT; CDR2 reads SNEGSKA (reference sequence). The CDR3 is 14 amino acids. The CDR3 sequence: CSASGLSGAYGYTF. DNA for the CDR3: TGCAGTGCTAGTGGGCTGTCAGGGGCCTATGGCTACACCTTC.

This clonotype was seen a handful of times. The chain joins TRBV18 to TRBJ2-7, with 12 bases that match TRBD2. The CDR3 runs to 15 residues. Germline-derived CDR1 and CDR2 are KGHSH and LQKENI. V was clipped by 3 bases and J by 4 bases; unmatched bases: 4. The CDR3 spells CASSPRLAGEYEQYF. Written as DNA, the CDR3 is TGTGCCAGCTCACCTCGACTAGCGGGGGAATACGAGCAGTACTTC.

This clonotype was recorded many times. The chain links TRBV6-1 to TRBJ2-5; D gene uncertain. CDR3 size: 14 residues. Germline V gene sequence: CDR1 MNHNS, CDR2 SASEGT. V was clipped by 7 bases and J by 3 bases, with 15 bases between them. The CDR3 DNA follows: TGTGCCAGCATGGTGGACCCCTGGGAAGAGACCCAGTACTTC. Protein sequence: CASMVDPWEETQYF.

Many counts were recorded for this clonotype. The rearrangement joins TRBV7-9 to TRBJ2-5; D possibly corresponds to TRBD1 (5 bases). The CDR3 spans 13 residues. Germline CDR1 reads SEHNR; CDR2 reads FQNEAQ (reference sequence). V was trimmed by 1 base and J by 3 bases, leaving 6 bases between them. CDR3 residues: CASSLVREETQYF. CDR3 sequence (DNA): TGTGCCAGCAGCTTAGTCAGGGAAGAGACCCAGTACTTC.

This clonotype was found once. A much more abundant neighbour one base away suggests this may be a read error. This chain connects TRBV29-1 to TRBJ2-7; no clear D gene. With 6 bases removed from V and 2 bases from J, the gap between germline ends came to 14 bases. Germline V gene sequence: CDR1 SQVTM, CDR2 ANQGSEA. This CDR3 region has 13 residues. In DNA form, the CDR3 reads TGCAGCGTGAGCGCACGTACCACCTACGAGCAGTACTTC. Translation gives CSVSARTTYEQYF.

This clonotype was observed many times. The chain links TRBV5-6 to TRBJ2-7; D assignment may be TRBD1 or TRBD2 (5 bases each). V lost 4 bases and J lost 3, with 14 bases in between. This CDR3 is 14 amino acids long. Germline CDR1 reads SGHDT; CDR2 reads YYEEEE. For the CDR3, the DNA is TGTGCCAGCAGCCTGGGGGTGGGGCACTACGAGCAGTACTTC. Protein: CASSLGVGHYEQYF.

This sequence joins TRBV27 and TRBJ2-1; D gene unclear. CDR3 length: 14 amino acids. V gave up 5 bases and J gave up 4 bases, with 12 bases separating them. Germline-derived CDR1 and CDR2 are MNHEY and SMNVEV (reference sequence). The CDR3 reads CASSPLDNYNEQFF. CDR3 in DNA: TGTGCCAGCAGTCCCCTAGACAATTACAATGAGCAGTTCTTC.

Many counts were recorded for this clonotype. CDR3 bases: TGTGCCAGCAGGAGGGACAGCTTCTATGGCTACACCTTC. Its translation: CASRRDSFYGYTF. J is TRBJ1-2 and V is TRBV19, with 7 bases matching TRBD1. Germline V gene lookup returns CDR1 LNHDA and CDR2 SQIVND (reference sequence). J gave up 4 bases and V 9 bases, and 8 bases lay outside the gene matches. CDR3 length equals 13 residues. The variable domain in full, with the rest retrieved from reference TRBV19 and TRBJ1-2, is DGGITQSPKYLFRKEGQNVTLSCEQNLNHDAMYWYRQDPGQGLRLIYYSQIVNDFQKGDIAEGYSVSREKKESFPLTVTSAQKNPTAFYLCASRRDSFYGYTFGSGTRLTVV.

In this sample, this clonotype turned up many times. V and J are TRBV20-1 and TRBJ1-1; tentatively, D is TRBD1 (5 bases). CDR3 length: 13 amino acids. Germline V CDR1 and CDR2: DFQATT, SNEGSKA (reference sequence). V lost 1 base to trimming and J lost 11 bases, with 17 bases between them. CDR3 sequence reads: CSARVGLGELAFF. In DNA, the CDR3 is TGCAGTGCTAGAGTGGGGCTTGGGGAATTGGCTTTCTTT.

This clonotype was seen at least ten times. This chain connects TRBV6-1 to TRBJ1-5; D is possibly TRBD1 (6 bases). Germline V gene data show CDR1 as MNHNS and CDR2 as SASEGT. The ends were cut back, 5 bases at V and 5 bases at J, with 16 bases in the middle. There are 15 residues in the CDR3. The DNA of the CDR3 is TGTGCCAGCAGTAGCGCAGGGGCGAGGGATCAGCCCCAGCATTTT. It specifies CASSSAGARDQPQHF.

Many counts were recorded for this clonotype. CDR3 sequence (DNA): TGTGCCATCTCCTCATTGAACACTGAAGCTTTCTTT. Protein: CAISSLNTEAFF. This sequence joins TRBV10-3 and TRBJ1-1; D is unclear. Germline CDR1 reads ENHRY; CDR2 reads SYGVKD. The V gene lost 8 bases and the J gene lost 0 bases, with 7 bases spanning the gap. The CDR3 totals 12 residues.

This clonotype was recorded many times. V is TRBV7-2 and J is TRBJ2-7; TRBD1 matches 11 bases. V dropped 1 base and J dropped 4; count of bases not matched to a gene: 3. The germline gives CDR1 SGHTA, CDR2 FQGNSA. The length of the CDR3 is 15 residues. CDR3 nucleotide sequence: TGTGCCAGCAGCTTAGGGACAGGGGGCGTATACGAGCAGTACTTC. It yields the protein CASSLGTGGVYEQYF.

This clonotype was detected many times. Written as DNA, the CDR3 is TGCAGTGCTAGAGATCGGTGGATAGAGACCCAGTACTTC. Its protein product is CSARDRWIETQYF. The chain couples TRBV20-1 to TRBJ2-5; D gene unclear. The CDR3 sequence is 13 residues long. V shed 0 bases and J shed 4 bases, with 9 bases lying between them. Germline assignment: CDR1 DFQATT and CDR2 SNEGSKA (reference sequence).

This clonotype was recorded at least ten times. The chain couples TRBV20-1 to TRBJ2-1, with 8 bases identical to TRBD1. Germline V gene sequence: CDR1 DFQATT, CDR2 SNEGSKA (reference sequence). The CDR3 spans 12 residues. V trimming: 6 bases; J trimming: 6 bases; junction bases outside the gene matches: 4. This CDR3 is CSARTGPNEQFF. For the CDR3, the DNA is TGCAGTGCCAGGACAGGGCCCAATGAGCAGTTCTTC.

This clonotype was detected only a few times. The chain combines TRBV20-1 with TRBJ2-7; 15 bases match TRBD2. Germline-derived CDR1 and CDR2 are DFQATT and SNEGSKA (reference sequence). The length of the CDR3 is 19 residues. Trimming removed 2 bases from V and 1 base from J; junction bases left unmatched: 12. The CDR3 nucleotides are TGCAGTGCTAGACGTCCCGGGACTAGCGGGAGGATCGTATCCTACGAGCAGTACTTC. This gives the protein CSARRPGTSGRIVSYEQYF.